Presented here are 5 T cell receptor beta chains from one specimen sequenced in a study of human thymus T cells. The data were produced by immunoSEQ multiplex PCR, yet TCRdb's version contains in-frame clones alone and is incomplete. The table includes 35,000 to 55,000 clones, 94% detected once. Sequencing was carried out using blood. The source is a boy in the first two years of life with a congenital heart defect but otherwise immunologically healthy.

The chain carries TRBV10-3 and TRBJ2-5; no definite D call. The end of the DNA is better explained by TRBJ2-7, so the J call may be wrong. This CDR3 is 12 amino acids long. The germline CDR1 and CDR2 sequences are ENHRY and SYGVKD. The CDR3 coding sequence is TGTGCCATCAGTGAGTCAGGCTACGAGCAGTACTTC. This gives the protein CAISESGYEQYF.

This chain connects TRBV4-2 to TRBJ2-5; TRBD2 matches 7 bases. V shed 0 bases, J shed 4 bases, and the junction held 11 bases outside the gene matches. The germline gives CDR1 LGHNA, CDR2 YNFKEQ. This CDR3 is built from 17 residues. The CDR3 region has the DNA TGTGCCAGCAGCCAAGACGCTAGCGGTCGAGTAGGAGAGACCCAGTACTTC. Its protein product is CASSQDASGRVGETQYF.

V is TRBV5-1 and J is TRBJ1-2, with D unresolved. The germline V gene has CDR1 SGHRS and CDR2 YFSETQ. V was pared by 0 bases and J by 7 bases, with 13 bases between. The CDR3 is 14 amino acids. The CDR3 spells CASSLDGRKSGYTF. CDR3 DNA: TGCGCCAGCAGCTTGGATGGGAGGAAGAGTGGCTACACCTTC.

The J gene is TRBJ2-3, the V gene TRBV7-8, with D perhaps matching TRBD1 (7 bases). V lost 1 base and J 1 base, leaving 12 bases between the germline ends. Germline V CDR1 and CDR2: SGHVS, FQNEAQ. This CDR3 spans 16 amino acids. The CDR3 is CASSLGRGEGTDTQYF. The CDR3 DNA sequence: TGTGCCAGCAGCTTAGGCAGGGGGGAGGGCACAGATACGCAGTATTTT. Full variable domain (rest looked up from reference TRBV7-8 and TRBJ2-3): GAGVSQSPRYKVAKRGQDVALRCDPISGHVSLFWYQQALGQGPEFLTYFQNEAQLDKSGLPSDRFFAERPEGSVSTLKIQRTQQEDSAVYLCASSLGRGEGTDTQYFGPGTRLTVL.

This clone came up once. The rearrangement links TRBV7-2 to TRBJ1-2, with a tentative D call TRBD1 (6 bases). Germline V lookup: CDR1 SGHTA, CDR2 FQGNSA. Trimming took off 6 bases at V and 8 bases at J, with 22 bases between the two ends. This CDR3 region has 15 residues. CDR3 protein: CASRIYGGRGGGYTF. The CDR3 DNA reads TGTGCCAGCAGGATATACGGGGGCAGGGGCGGAGGCTACACCTTC.